The clone carrying this T cell receptor beta chain was picked up one time. TCRdb keeps only in-frame clones here, not all; method: immunoSEQ multiplex PCR. The sample holds roughly 140,000 clones; roughly nine tenths are singletons and the top ten take 2.5% to 3.5%. The V gene's germline CDR1 is KGHDR and CDR2 SFDVKD. The CDR3 is made up of 16 amino acids. Trimming pared 7 bases from V and 5 bases from J, leaving 22 bases between. The entry originates in a study of T cell responses to AZD1222 COVID-19 vaccine. The sequence was collected from an adult who received the AZD1222 COVID-19 vaccine. This specimen consisted of peripheral blood, obtained 28 days after the second AZD1222 dose. V is TRBV24-1 and J is TRBJ1-2; D gene unclear. The CDR3 bases are TGTGCCACCAGCGCGGGAGCTATTACCCCGTTGTATGGCTACACCTTC. Translated, it gives CATSAGAITPLYGYTF.